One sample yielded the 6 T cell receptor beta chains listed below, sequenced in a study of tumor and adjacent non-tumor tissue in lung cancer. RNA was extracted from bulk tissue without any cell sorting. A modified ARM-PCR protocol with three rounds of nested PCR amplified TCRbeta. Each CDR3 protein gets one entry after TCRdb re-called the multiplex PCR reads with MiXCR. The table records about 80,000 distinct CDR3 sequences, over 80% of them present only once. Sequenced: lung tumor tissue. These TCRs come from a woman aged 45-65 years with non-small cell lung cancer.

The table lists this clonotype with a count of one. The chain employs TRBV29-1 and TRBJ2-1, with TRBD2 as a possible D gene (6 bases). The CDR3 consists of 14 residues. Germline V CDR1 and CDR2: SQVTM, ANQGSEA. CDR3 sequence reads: CSVYIGSAYNEQFF. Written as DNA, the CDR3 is TGCAGTGTTTATATCGGGAGTGCCTACAATGAGCAGTTCTTC.

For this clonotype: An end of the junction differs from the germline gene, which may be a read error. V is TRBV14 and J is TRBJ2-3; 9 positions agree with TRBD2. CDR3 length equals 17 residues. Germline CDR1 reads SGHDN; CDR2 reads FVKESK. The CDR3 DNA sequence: TGTGCCAGAAGCCAAGATCCTGCGGGGACTAGCACAGATACGCGGTATTTT. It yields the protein CARSQDPAGTSTDTRYF.

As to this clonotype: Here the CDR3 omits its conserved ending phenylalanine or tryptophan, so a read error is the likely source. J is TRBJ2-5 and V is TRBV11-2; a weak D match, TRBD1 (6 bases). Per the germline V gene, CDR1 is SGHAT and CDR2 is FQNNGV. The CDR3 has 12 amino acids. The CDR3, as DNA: TGTGGTAGCAGCCTTACAGGGGAGACCCAGTACTAC. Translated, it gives CGSSLTGETQYY.

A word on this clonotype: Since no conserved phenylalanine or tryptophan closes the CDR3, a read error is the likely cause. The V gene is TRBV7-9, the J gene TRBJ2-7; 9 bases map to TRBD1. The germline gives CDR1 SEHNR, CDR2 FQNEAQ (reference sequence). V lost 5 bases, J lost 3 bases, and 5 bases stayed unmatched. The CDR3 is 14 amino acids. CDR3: CASSDRDRDYEQYL. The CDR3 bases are TGTGCCAGCAGCGACCGGGACAGGGACTACGAGCAGTACCTC.

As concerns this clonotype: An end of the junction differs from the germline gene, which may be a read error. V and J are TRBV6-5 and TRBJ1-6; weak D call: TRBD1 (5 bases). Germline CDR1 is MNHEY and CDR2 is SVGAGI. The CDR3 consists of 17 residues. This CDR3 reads CARSYSLWQGDNSLLHF. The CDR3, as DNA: TGTGCCAGGAGTTACTCTCTCTGGCAGGGAGATAATTCACTCCTCCACTTT.

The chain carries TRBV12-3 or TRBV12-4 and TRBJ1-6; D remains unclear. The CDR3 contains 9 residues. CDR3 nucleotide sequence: TGTGTCAACAGTCCCCCCCTCCACTTT. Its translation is CVNSPPLHF.